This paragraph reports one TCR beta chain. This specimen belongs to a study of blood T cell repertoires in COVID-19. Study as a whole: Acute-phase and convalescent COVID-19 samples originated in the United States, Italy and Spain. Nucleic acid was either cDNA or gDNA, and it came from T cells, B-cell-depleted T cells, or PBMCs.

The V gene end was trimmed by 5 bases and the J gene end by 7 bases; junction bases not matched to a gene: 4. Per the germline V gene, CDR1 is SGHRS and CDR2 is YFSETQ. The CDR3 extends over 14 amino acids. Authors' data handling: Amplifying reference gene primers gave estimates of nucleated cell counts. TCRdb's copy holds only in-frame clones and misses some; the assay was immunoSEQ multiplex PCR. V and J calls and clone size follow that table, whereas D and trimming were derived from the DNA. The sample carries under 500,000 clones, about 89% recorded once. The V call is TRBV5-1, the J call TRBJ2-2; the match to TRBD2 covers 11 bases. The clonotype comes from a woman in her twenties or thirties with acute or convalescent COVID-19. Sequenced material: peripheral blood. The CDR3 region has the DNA TGCGCCAGCAGTAGCGGGGGGGCGATCGGGGAGCTGTTTTTT. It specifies CASSSGGAIGELFF.